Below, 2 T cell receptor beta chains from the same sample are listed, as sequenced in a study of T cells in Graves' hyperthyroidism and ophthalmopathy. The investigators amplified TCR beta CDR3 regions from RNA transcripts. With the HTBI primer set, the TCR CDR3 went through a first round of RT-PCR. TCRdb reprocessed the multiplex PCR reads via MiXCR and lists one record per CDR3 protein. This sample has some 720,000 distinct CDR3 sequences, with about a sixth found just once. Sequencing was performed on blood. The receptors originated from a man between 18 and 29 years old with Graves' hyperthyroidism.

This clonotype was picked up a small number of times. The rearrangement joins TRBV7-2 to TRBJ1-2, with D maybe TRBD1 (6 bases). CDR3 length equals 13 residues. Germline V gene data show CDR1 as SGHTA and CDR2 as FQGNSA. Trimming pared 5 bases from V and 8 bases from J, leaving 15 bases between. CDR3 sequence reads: CASSPRQVAGYTF. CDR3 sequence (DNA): TGTGCCAGCAGCCCGAGACAGGTTGCAGGCTACACCTTC.

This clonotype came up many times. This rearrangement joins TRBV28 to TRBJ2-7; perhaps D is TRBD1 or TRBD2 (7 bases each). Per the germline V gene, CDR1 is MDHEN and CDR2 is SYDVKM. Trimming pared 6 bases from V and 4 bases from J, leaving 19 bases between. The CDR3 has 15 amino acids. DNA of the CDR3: TGTGCCAGCAGCCGGGGGCAGGGGGGGGCTTACGAGCAGTACTTC. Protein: CASSRGQGGAYEQYF.